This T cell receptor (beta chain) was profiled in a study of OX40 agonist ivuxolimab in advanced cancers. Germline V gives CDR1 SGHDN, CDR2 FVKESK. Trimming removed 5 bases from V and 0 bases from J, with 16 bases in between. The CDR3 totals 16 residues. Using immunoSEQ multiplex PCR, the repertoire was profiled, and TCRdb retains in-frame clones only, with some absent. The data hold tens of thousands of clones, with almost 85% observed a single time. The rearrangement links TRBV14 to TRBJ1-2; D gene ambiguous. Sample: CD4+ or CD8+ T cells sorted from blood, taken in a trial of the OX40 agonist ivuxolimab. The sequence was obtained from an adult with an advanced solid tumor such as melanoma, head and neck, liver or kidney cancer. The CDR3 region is CASSSTTLLANYGYTF. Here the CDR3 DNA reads TGTGCCAGCAGCTCTACGACCCTGTTAGCTAACTATGGCTACACCTTC.